A selection of T cell receptor beta chains follows, all from one sample in a study of T cell responses to AZD1222 COVID-19 vaccine. Assay: immunoSEQ multiplex PCR; the TCRdb copy retains only in-frame clones and omits some. The repertoire has 70,000 to 95,000 clones, more than 85% of them found once; the top ten carry 25% to 30%. The source was peripheral blood, collected 28 days after the second AZD1222 dose. The receptors derive from an adult who received the AZD1222 COVID-19 vaccine. Each CDR3 is given with its conserved first and last residue. D genes are given only for firm matches. Rows give clone size only sometimes, using once, few, many, or a class for an expanded clone.

>TRBJ1-2|-|TRBD1|TRBV19
TGTGCCAGTAGGAATTTCGACAGGGACAACCAAGTTTATGGCTACACCTTC
CASRNFDRDNQVYGYTF
>TRBJ1-1|-|-|TRBV5-1
TGCGCCAGCAGCTTGAACGAATTGAACACTGAAGCTTTCTTT
CASSLNELNTEAFF
>TRBJ1-4|-|-|TRBV5-6
TGTGCCAGCAGCTTGAGGCAGGAGGGCGAAAAACTGTTTTTT
CASSLRQEGEKLFF
>TRBJ1-4|-|-|TRBV6-5
TGTGCCAGCAGAGACAGAACTAATGAAAAACTGTTTTTT
CASRDRTNEKLFF
>TRBJ2-7|-|TRBD1|TRBV7-9
TGTGCCAGCAGGGATGACAGGGGGCCACCCGACGAGCAGTACTTC
CASRDDRGPPDEQYF
>TRBJ2-3|-|-|TRBV20-1
TGCAGTGCTTGGGATTTAGATACGCAGTATTTT
CSAWDLDTQYF
>TRBJ2-1|-|-|TRBV19
TGTGCCTGCTCGGCGGCTAGCTCCATCCTTGAGCAGTTCTTC
CACSAASSILEQFF
>TRBJ1-5|-|-|TRBV7-2
TGTGCCAGCAGCTTAGTGGACGATCAGCCCCAGCATTTT
CASSLVDDQPQHF
>TRBJ2-5|-|-|TRBV4-2
TGTGCCAGCAGCCAACGGTCTCGGGGATCGACCCAGTACTTC
CASSQRSRGSTQYF
>TRBJ1-1|-|-|TRBV6-5
TGTGCCAGCAGTTACTCCCGCGGGGCTTTAGGCACTGAAGCTTTCTTT
CASSYSRGALGTEAFF
>TRBJ1-6|-|TRBD1|TRBV7-9
TGTGCCAGCAGCTTAGGACCAGGGGGTAATTCACCCCTCCACTTT
CASSLGPGGNSPLHF
>TRBJ1-5|-|-|TRBV5-3
TGTGCCAGAAGTCCAATCCGTAGGCCTGTAAATAGCAATCAGCCCCAGCATTTT
CARSPIRRPVNSNQPQHF
>TRBJ1-2|-|-|TRBV29-1
TGCAGCGTTGAATTTGGGGAAGGCTACACCTTC
CSVEFGEGYTF
>TRBJ1-5|-|-|TRBV19
TGTGCCAGTAGTATAGAGGACAGCAATCAGCCCCAGCATTTT
CASSIEDSNQPQHF
>TRBJ2-2|-|TRBD2|TRBV4-1
TGCGCCAGCAGCCAAGTCTGGTCCAGCGGGGTCACCGGGGAGCTGTTTTTT
CASSQVWSSGVTGELFF
>TRBJ1-1|-|-|TRBV6-2/TRBV6-3
TGTGCCAGCAGTTACATGGCCGTTGAAGCTTTCTTT
CASSYMAVEAFF
>TRBJ2-7|-|TRBD1|TRBV19
TGTGCCACCCGACCCCAGGGGGCGTACGAGCAGTACTTC
CATRPQGAYEQYF
>TRBJ2-3|-|TRBD1|TRBV30
TGTGCCTTGGACAGGGGTACAGATACGCAGTATTTT
CALDRGTDTQYF
>TRBJ2-1|-|-|TRBV7-9
TGTGCCAGCAGCTTAGTCCACTATGAGCAGTTCTTC
CASSLVHYEQFF
>TRBJ2-2|-|TRBD1|TRBV24-1
TGTGCCACCGGTGCTGGGACAGGGGGGCCGGACACCGGGGAGCTGTTTTTT
CATGAGTGGPDTGELFF
>TRBJ1-5|-|-|TRBV19
TGTGCCAGTAGTATAGGACGTCTCAATCAGCCCCAGCATTTT
CASSIGRLNQPQHF
>TRBJ2-7|-|TRBD1|TRBV27
TGTGCCAGCAGTCTAACTCAGGGGGCCCCAACCTACGAGCAGTACTTC
CASSLTQGAPTYEQYF
>TRBJ1-3|-|-|TRBV14
TGTGCCAGCAGCCAAGTGTCAAACACCATATATTTT
CASSQVSNTIYF
>TRBJ1-3|once|TRBD1|TRBV3-1/TRBV3-2
TGTGCCAGCAGCCCCGGGACAGGGGGCTTTGGGAGAAACACCATATATTTT
CASSPGTGGFGRNTIYF
>TRBJ2-1|-|TRBD2|TRBV9
TGTGCCAGCAGCGCCACCGGGACCCGGGGGGAGTTCTTC
CASSATGTRGEFF
>TRBJ2-7|-|TRBD2|TRBV6-2/TRBV6-3
TGTGCCAGCAGTGGCCGGTATGCTAGCGGGAGTTTCTACGAGCAGTACTTC
CASSGRYASGSFYEQYF
>TRBJ1-4|-|-|TRBV7-2
TGTGCCAGCAGCTTAGATGCAACTAATGAAAAACTGTTTTTT
CASSLDATNEKLFF
>TRBJ2-6|-|-|TRBV28
TGTGCCAGCCAAAGGGGGGGCCCCTCCTCTGGGGCCAACGTCCTGACTTTC
CASQRGGPSSGANVLTF
>TRBJ2-7|-|-|TRBV5-1
TGCGCCAGCAGCTCTAACTCCTACGAGCAGTACTTC
CASSSNSYEQYF
>TRBJ2-3|-|-|TRBV5-1
TGCGCCAGCAGCTTGGCGACGGGAGGCACAGATACGCAGTATTTT
CASSLATGGTDTQYF
>TRBJ2-2|-|-|TRBV24-1
TGTGCCACCAGTGATCGGGGTCCCACAGGGAACACCGGGGAGCTGTTTTTT
CATSDRGPTGNTGELFF
>TRBJ2-5|-|TRBD2|TRBV5-1
TGCGCCAGCAGCTTGGAAGGGACTAGCTCCTCGGAGACCCAGTACTTC
CASSLEGTSSSETQYF
>TRBJ2-5|once|-|TRBV7-2
TGTGCCAGCAGCTTAGTCTGGCTAGAGACCCAGTACTTC
CASSLVWLETQYF
>TRBJ2-3|once|-|TRBV7-9
TGTGCCAGCAGCTTCGTGGCTACGGGGGATACGCAGTATTTT
CASSFVATGDTQYF
>TRBJ2-5|-|-|TRBV18
TGTGCCAGCTCTATGGGCCAGGTGGAGACCCAGTACTTC
CASSMGQVETQYF
>TRBJ1-1|-|-|TRBV5-1
TGCGCCAGCAGCCCTGGCCACGGGGACTCTTACACTGAAGCTTTCTTT
CASSPGHGDSYTEAFF
>TRBJ2-5|-|TRBD2|TRBV9
TGTGCCAGCAGCGTAGCGTCTAGCGGTTGGGGTATGGAGACCCAGTACTTC
CASSVASSGWGMETQYF
>TRBJ1-4|-|-|TRBV27
TGTGCCAGCCGGGACGGAATTAATGAAAAACTGTTTTTT
CASRDGINEKLFF
>TRBJ2-1|-|-|TRBV4-1
TGCGCCAGCAGCCAGGTAACTGGGGGACGGCAGTTCTTC
CASSQVTGGRQFF
>TRBJ1-1|-|-|TRBV18
TGTGCCAGCTCACCACAGTCCGGAGGTTGGTTCTTT
CASSPQSGGWFF
>TRBJ2-7|-|-|TRBV15
TGTGCCACCAGCCTAGGGGGAGCCTACGAGCAGTACTTC
CATSLGGAYEQYF
>TRBJ1-4|-|-|TRBV5-5
TGTGCCAGCAGCCCTCCTAGGGGCGGTGAAAAACTGTTTTTT
CASSPPRGGEKLFF
>TRBJ1-1|few|-|TRBV3-1/TRBV3-2
TGTGCCAGCAGCCAAGAGGGGGGGAACACTGAAGCTTTCTTT
CASSQEGGNTEAFF
>TRBJ1-4|-|-|TRBV5-6
TGTGCCAGCAGCCCCGCGGGGGGTGAAAAACTGTTTTTT
CASSPAGGEKLFF
>TRBJ2-7|-|TRBD1|TRBV7-9
TGTGCCAGCAGCCCTAGACAGGGTGCCTACGAGCAGTACTTC
CASSPRQGAYEQYF
>TRBJ1-3|once|-|TRBV7-2
TGTGCCAGCAGCCTGGGACCCAACTCTGGAAACACCATATATTTT
CASSLGPNSGNTIYF
>TRBJ1-2|-|-|TRBV28
TGTGCCAGCAGTTCTTTTTTCGGCAACTATGGCTACACCTTC
CASSSFFGNYGYTF
>TRBJ2-4|-|TRBD1|TRBV6-6
TGTGCCAGCAGTCCGAGACAGGGAAGGGAAAACATTCAGTACTTC
CASSPRQGRENIQYF
>TRBJ2-7|-|-|TRBV6-2/TRBV6-3
TGTGCCAGCAGTTACGGGATGGAACGGGGGGAGCAGTACTTC
CASSYGMERGEQYF
>TRBJ1-4|-|-|TRBV10-2
TGCGCCAGTTCATTCGACAGGTTTGGTGAAAAACTGTTTTTT
CASSFDRFGEKLFF
>TRBJ2-6|-|TRBD1|TRBV18
TGTGCCAGCTCACCCCAGGGGACAGGGAGCTCTGGGGCCAACGTCCTGACTTTC
CASSPQGTGSSGANVLTF
>TRBJ2-3|-|-|TRBV5-4
TGTGCCAGCAGCTTGGCTTTTGGCAGGGGAAGGGAAGATACGCAGTATTTT
CASSLAFGRGREDTQYF
>TRBJ2-2|-|-|TRBV19
TGTGCCAGTAGTATGTACGGGAACACCGGGGAGCTGTTTTTT
CASSMYGNTGELFF
>TRBJ2-6|once|TRBD1|TRBV7-8
TGTGCCAGCAGCACCAGGGGGCCTGGGGCCAACGTCCTGACTTTC
CASSTRGPGANVLTF
>TRBJ2-1|-|-|TRBV29-1
TGCAGCGTTGCGGCTGATCGCTACAATGAGCAGTTCTTC
CSVAADRYNEQFF
>TRBJ2-1|-|-|TRBV20-1
TGCAGTGCTAGACGGGCGAACACCCAGTTCTTC
CSARRANTQFF
>TRBJ2-1|-|-|TRBV19
TGTGCCAGTAGTATACGGGGGCTGAGCCAATACAATGAGCAGTTCTTC
CASSIRGLSQYNEQFF